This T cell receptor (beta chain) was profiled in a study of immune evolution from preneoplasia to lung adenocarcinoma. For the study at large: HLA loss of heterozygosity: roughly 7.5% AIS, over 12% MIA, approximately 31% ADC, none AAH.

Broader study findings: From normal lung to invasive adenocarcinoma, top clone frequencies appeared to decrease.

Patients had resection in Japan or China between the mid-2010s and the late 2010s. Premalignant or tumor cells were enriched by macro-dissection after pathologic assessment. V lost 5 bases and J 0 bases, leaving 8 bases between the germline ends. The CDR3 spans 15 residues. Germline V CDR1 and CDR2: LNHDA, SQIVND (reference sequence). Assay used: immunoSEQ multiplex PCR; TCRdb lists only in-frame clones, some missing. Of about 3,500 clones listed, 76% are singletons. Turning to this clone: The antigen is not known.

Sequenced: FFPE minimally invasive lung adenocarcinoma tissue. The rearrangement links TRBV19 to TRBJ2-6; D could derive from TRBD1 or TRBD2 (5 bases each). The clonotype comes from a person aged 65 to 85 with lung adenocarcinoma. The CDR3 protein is CASSGGRSGANVLTF. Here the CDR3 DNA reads TGTGCCAGTAGTGGGGGACGCTCTGGGGCCAACGTCCTGACTTTC.